This T cell receptor beta chain was sequenced in a study of a mutant IDH1 vaccine in newly diagnosed glioma. Profiling relied on immunoSEQ multiplex PCR, and the TCRdb table lists in-frame clones only, not all of them. The sample carries approximately 92,000 clones, approximately 83% recorded once. The time point: baseline, week 1 (first vaccination visit). Treatment in this sample: pre-vaccination baseline after standard-of-care therapy. The CDR3 runs 14 residues. V lost 1 base and J lost 2, with 8 bases in between. Germline CDR1 is SGHRS and CDR2 is YFSETQ. The sequencing here drew on PBMCs, taken from a glioma patient treated with radiotherapy, temozolomide or both. The clonotype originates from a woman between 45 and 60 years old with glioma. This rearrangement joins TRBV5-1 to TRBJ2-3; possible D gene TRBD1, 6 bases. CDR3 region: CASSLYRATDTQYF. In DNA, the CDR3 is TGCGCCAGCAGCTTGTACAGGGCCACAGATACGCAGTATTTT.